Here is one T cell receptor (beta chain) with its context. Cells sorted as Tregs were CD4+, CD25+ and CD127-/low. Constant-region reverse primers amplified full-length variable regions, followed by semi-nested Nested Universal Primer A PCR. TCRdb itself ran the 5' RACE reads through MiXCR, one entry per CDR3 protein. The repertoire holds several thousand distinct CDR3 sequences, around 42% seen once, with roughly 2.8% in the top ten. Germline V gene sequence: CDR1 MDHEN, CDR2 SYDVKM. V was clipped by 3 bases and J by 10 bases; unmatched bases: 5. This CDR3 is built from 13 residues. The sequencing input was Tregs sorted from a lymph node. This clonotype was sampled from a female donor with breast cancer. V is TRBV28 and J is TRBJ1-4; 7 bases are shared with TRBD1. The CDR3 DNA reads as TGTGCCAGCAGTTTGACAGGGATAGGAAAACTGTTTTTT. Its translation is CASSLTGIGKLFF.